This TCR beta chain appears in the sequencing data of a study of T cell responses to AZD1222 COVID-19 vaccine. The V gene's germline CDR1 is DFQATT and CDR2 SNEGSKA (reference sequence). The CDR3 length is 15 residues. V was shortened by 3 bases and J by 3 bases, with 14 bases between the two germline ends. Only in-frame clones appear in the TCRdb table, and some are missing; sequencing was by immunoSEQ multiplex PCR. The sample contains about 140,000 clones, about 90% of which appear only once. About this clone itself: Its specificity is not known.

Study conclusions and caveats: Repertoire collection took place solely once the T cell response had peaked. Seropositivity was recorded at baseline in only 6 or 7 AZD1222 recipients. Two doses of AZD1222 preceded a rise in Spike-specific TCR breadth and depth. Within unmutated variant regions lay the reported targets of nearly half of spike-specific TCRs.

V gene TRBV20-1 combines with J gene TRBJ2-2; no reliable D call. This clonotype was obtained from an adult who received the MenACWY meningococcal vaccine as a control. Sequences were derived from peripheral blood, sampled 28 days after the second dose of the MenACWY control vaccine. CDR3 sequence: CSASYSVTDTGELFF. CDR3 sequence (DNA): TGCAGTGCTAGTTATTCGGTAACGGACACCGGGGAGCTGTTTTTT.